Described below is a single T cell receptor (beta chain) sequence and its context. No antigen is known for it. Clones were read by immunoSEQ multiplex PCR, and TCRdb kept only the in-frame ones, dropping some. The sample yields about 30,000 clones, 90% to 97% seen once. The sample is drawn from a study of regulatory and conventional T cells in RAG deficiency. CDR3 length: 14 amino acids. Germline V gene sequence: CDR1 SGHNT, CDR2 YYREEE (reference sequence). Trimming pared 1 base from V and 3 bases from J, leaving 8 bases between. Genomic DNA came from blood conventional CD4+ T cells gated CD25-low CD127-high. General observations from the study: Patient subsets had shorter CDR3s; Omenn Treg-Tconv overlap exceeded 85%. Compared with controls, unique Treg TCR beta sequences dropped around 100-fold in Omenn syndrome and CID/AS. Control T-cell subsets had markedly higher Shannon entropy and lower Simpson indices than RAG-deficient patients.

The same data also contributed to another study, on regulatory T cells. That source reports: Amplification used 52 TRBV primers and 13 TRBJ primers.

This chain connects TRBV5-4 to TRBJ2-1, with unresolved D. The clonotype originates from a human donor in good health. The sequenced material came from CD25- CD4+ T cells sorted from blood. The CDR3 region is CASSLQGGYNEQFF. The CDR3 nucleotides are TGTGCCAGCAGCTTGCAAGGCGGCTACAATGAGCAGTTCTTC.